Each of the 11 T cell receptor beta chains below was sequenced from the same sample in a study of blood T cell repertoires in COVID-19. TCRdb keeps only in-frame clones here, not all; method: immunoSEQ multiplex PCR. The sample yields 230,000 or so clones, about 88% seen once. Sequenced sample: PBMCs or T cells enriched from blood (not recorded which). The source of these receptors is a woman aged 50 to 60 who had been exposed to COVID-19.

The V call is TRBV6-1, the J call TRBJ1-2; no definite D call. The V end lost 0 bases, the J end lost 7 bases, and 21 bases lay between the germline ends. The CDR3 sequence is 17 residues long. Germline CDR1 MNHNS, CDR2 SASEGT. The CDR3 reads CASSEALVGGPWSGYTF. Here the CDR3 DNA reads TGTGCCAGCAGTGAAGCGCTTGTAGGAGGGCCTTGGTCTGGCTACACCTTC.

The genes are TRBV7-9 and TRBJ2-4; perhaps TRBD1 as D (6 bases). The V gene's germline CDR1 is SEHNR and CDR2 FQNEAQ (reference sequence). The CDR3 is 17 amino acids. V was clipped by 5 bases and J by 0 bases, with 17 bases between them. In nucleotides, the CDR3 is TGTGCCAGCAGCCCCCGGCACGAGGGGGAAGCCAAAAACATTCAGTACTTC. The encoded protein is CASSPRHEGEAKNIQYF.

This clone was detected only once. V and J are TRBV5-6 and TRBJ1-1, with no clear D. The V and J ends lost 3 bases and 7 bases respectively, with 7 bases between them. CDR3 size: 11 residues. Germline loops: CDR1 SGHDT, CDR2 YYEEEE. The CDR3 protein is CASSSNGEAFF. Written as DNA, the CDR3 is TGTGCCAGCAGCTCTAACGGTGAAGCTTTCTTT.

This chain joins TRBV5-1 and TRBJ1-2; the D gene is possibly TRBD1 (5 bases). CDR3 length: 16 residues. Between the trimmed V and J ends, which lost 1 base and 0 bases, there was a span of 13 bases. Germline V gene sequence: CDR1 SGHRS, CDR2 YFSETQ. The CDR3 sequence: CASSLNGLGANYGYTF. The CDR3 coding sequence is TGCGCCAGCAGCTTGAATGGTCTAGGGGCTAACTATGGCTACACCTTC.

This chain joins TRBV25-1 and TRBJ1-1; a possible D gene is TRBD1 (6 bases). Deletions cut 5 bases from V and 11 bases from J, with 21 bases between. The germline V gene has CDR1 MGHDK and CDR2 SYGVNS. CDR3 size: 14 residues. In nucleotides, the CDR3 is TGTGCCAGCAGTCCCTCGCCACAGGGTGGTGGTGCTTTCTTT. Its translation is CASSPSPQGGGAFF.

V is TRBV2 and J is TRBJ1-6; TRBD1 matches at 8 bases. The CDR3 consists of 15 residues. CDR1 SNHLY and CDR2 FYNNEI come from the germline V gene. V shed 6 bases and J 9 bases; nucleotides not matched to a gene: 10. The CDR3 here is CASRERDRGISPLHF. In DNA, the CDR3 is TGTGCCAGCAGGGAACGAGACAGGGGTATTTCACCCCTCCACTTT.

The chain combines TRBV27 with TRBJ2-7, with D possibly TRBD1 on 6 matching bases. The germline V and J ends were trimmed by 7 bases and 0 bases, with 13 bases remaining between them. Germline loops: CDR1 MNHEY, CDR2 SMNVEV (reference sequence). The CDR3 has 14 amino acids. The CDR3 reads CASKRQDRSYEQYF. CDR3 bases: TGTGCCAGCAAAAGACAGGATCGCTCCTACGAGCAGTACTTC.

The genes are TRBV19 and TRBJ1-6, with 9 bases lining up with TRBD1. CDR3 length: 17 residues. CDR1 is LNHDA and CDR2 is SQIVND in the germline V gene (reference sequence). V was pared by 6 bases and J by 0 bases, with 6 bases of the junction left unmatched. The CDR3 loop is CASRGTGKSSYNSPLHF. Here the CDR3 DNA reads TGTGCCAGTAGAGGGACAGGGAAAAGCTCCTATAATTCACCCCTCCACTTT.

The rearrangement uses TRBV18 and TRBJ1-1, with D maybe TRBD1 (5 bases). V lost 3 bases, J lost 7 bases, and 12 bases lay in between. Germline assignment: CDR1 KGHSH and CDR2 LQKENI. The CDR3 is made up of 13 amino acids. DNA for the CDR3: TGTGCCAGCTCACCGAAGAGACAGCATGAAGCTTTCTTT. It encodes CASSPKRQHEAFF.

This clone turned up a few times. The genes are TRBV5-6 and TRBJ2-5, with TRBD2 identical over 8 bases. Germline V gene sequence: CDR1 SGHDT, CDR2 YYEEEE. The CDR3 is 16 amino acids. V was clipped by 2 bases and J by 7 bases; unmatched bases: 13. The CDR3 DNA follows: TGTGCCAGCAGCTTAAGGACTAGCCTTCGAAGGGGGACCCAGTACTTC. Translating gives CASSLRTSLRRGTQYF.

This CDR3 is CSVAASSYEQYF. For the CDR3, the DNA is TGCAGCGTTGCAGCGTCTTCCTACGAGCAGTACTTC. The chain recombines TRBV29-1 with TRBJ2-7, with D uncertain. Between the trimmed V and J ends, which lost 4 bases and 1 base, there was a span of 8 bases. The CDR3 is made up of 12 amino acids. Germline V lookup: CDR1 SQVTM, CDR2 ANQGSEA.